Listed here are 11 T cell receptor beta chains from one sample, sequenced in a study of identical twins listed by TCRdb under 2016. The library was produced with 5' RACE. Reads for this sample came from an Illumina HiSeq 2000. TCRdb's own reprocessing of the public reads used fastp at Q25 and MiXCR and kept productive beta chains. Each CDR3 protein gets just one entry, which takes the most common genes and DNA from the rows behind it. This sample comprises about 290,000 distinct CDR3 sequences, nearly 9.5% of them detected only once. Roughly 6.8% of the sample lies in the top ten. The same sample was also used in a study of yellow fever vaccine responses in identical twins.

Sequencing was done on a sample of CD8+ T cells sorted from blood. These receptors were taken from a woman between 18 and 30 years old in good health.

This clonotype occurred many times. This rearrangement joins TRBV3-1 to TRBJ2-7; TRBD2 might be the D (6 bases). This CDR3 has 13 amino acids. Between the trimmed V and J ends, which lost 1 base and 6 bases, there was a span of 10 bases. Germline CDR1 reads LGHDT; CDR2 reads YNNKEL (reference sequence). For the CDR3, the DNA is TGTGCCAGCAGCCAAGGACTAGAAACCGAGCAGTACTTC. Protein product: CASSQGLETEQYF.

This clonotype was picked up a small number of times. The rearrangement joins TRBV20-1 to TRBJ2-7; 12 nucleotides align to TRBD2. Germline V gene lookup returns CDR1 DFQATT and CDR2 SNEGSKA (reference sequence). The CDR3 is 16 residues long. The V segment lost 6 bases and the J segment 3 bases; nucleotides outside the gene matches: 12. Here the CDR3 reads CSADRDLAGGNYEQYF. The DNA of the CDR3 is TGCAGTGCCGACCGGGATCTAGCGGGAGGGAACTACGAGCAGTACTTC.

This clonotype appeared many times. The J gene is TRBJ1-5, the V gene TRBV12-3 or TRBV12-4, with a tentative D call TRBD1 (5 bases). There are 15 residues in the CDR3. V was pared by 3 bases and J by 3 bases, with 12 bases between. The CDR3 DNA is TGTGCCAGCAGTTTCGGGGGACGGCTCAATCAGCCCCAGCATTTT. This encodes CASSFGGRLNQPQHF.

This clonotype occurred a few times. This chain joins TRBV4-3 and TRBJ2-1; 7 positions match TRBD2. CDR3 length equals 19 residues. The trim removed 1 base at V and 0 bases at J, leaving 12 bases unmatched. CDR1 LGHNA and CDR2 YSLEER come from the germline V gene. Written as DNA, the CDR3 is TGCGCCAGCAGCCAAGTCGTCCCTAGCGGACAAAGCTCCTACAATGAGCAGTTCTTC. Encoded protein: CASSQVVPSGQSSYNEQFF.

This clonotype came up a few times. The chain employs TRBV29-1 and TRBJ2-3, with 12 bases matching TRBD2. Germline trimming cut 3 bases from V and 5 bases from J; bases unmatched to any gene: 12. The CDR3 spans 17 residues. Germline V CDR1 and CDR2: SQVTM, ANQGSEA. The CDR3 region has the DNA TGCAGCGTTGAGGGCGTCCGACTAGCGGGAGTCGAAGATACGCAGTATTTT. This gives the protein CSVEGVRLAGVEDTQYF.

There are many counts of this clonotype. The chain recombines TRBV6-4 with TRBJ2-3, with TRBD2 matching over 10 bases. Germline-derived CDR1 and CDR2 are MRHNA and SNTAGT. J gave up 5 bases and V 6 bases, and 8 bases lay outside the gene matches. The CDR3 contains 15 residues. The CDR3: CASSSGTSEGDTQYF. Written as DNA, the CDR3 is TGTGCCAGCAGCTCCGGGACTAGCGAGGGAGATACGCAGTATTTT.

This clonotype was seen a few times. This rearrangement joins TRBV7-9 to TRBJ1-1, with TRBD1 as a possible D gene (5 bases). Germline values: CDR1 SEHNR, CDR2 FQNEAQ (reference sequence). Trimming removed 4 bases from V and 6 bases from J, with 21 bases in between. This CDR3 region has 16 residues. This chain's CDR3 is CASSSALLKGSAEAFF. The CDR3 DNA reads as TGTGCCAGCAGCTCTGCTCTATTGAAGGGGAGCGCTGAAGCTTTCTTT.

This clonotype was counted between two and nine times. The J gene is TRBJ1-1, the V gene TRBV7-9; D not certain. V was pared by 0 bases and J by 4 bases, with 12 bases between. This CDR3 contains 15 residues. Germline assignment: CDR1 SEHNR and CDR2 FQNEAQ (reference sequence). The CDR3 sequence is CASSLAEGILTEAFF. CDR3 DNA: TGTGCCAGCAGCTTAGCTGAGGGTATCCTCACTGAAGCTTTCTTT.

This clonotype was recorded at least ten times. The rearrangement links TRBV7-3 to TRBJ1-1; the D gene is possibly TRBD1 (5 bases). This CDR3 spans 15 amino acids. V lost 5 bases and J 3 bases, leaving 16 bases between the germline ends. The germline CDR1 and CDR2 sequences are SGHTA and FQGTGA. In DNA, the CDR3 is TGTGCCAGCAGCCCCGGGGCCTTACACCACACTGAAGCTTTCTTT. Encoded protein: CASSPGALHHTEAFF.

This clonotype occurred a few times. The DNA of the CDR3 is TGTGCCAGCAGTTACGACGGATCTAACTATGGCTACACCTTC. Amino acids: CASSYDGSNYGYTF. V gene TRBV6-5 combines with J gene TRBJ1-2; D is unresolved. The V and J ends lost 2 bases and 0 bases respectively, with 7 bases between them. Per germline, CDR1 MNHEY and CDR2 SVGAGI. The CDR3 is 14 residues long.

This clonotype was observed many times. J is TRBJ2-1 and V is TRBV14, with D hard to call. Trimming took 1 base from V and 10 from J, leaving 11 bases between them. Germline CDR1 and CDR2: SGHDN and FVKESK. The CDR3 is 13 residues long. CDR3 DNA sequence: TGTGCCAGCAGCCAAGCAATCGTGGTAGAGCAGTTCTTC. This codes for CASSQAIVVEQFF.